This passage covers 31 T cell receptor beta chains from one sample sequenced in a study of Tregs in tolerant kidney transplant recipients (dated by TCRdb to between 2018 and 2021). Receptor amplification or capture employed the immunoSEQ multiplex PCR assay. TCRdb's version of the immuneACCESS table is confined to in-frame rearrangements and falls short of the full clone set. An unresolved V gene accounts for under half of the shortfall where checked; the remainder is of unknown origin. This sample lists about 22,000 clones; more than 65% were detected once. Jointly, the top ten make up 25% of the sample. The sample's time point, from its label and the paper: 6 months after combined kidney and bone marrow transplant. The transplants used related donors with nonmyeloablative bone marrow transplantation, and mixed chimerism in the human trials was transient. The sample was CD8+ T cells from blood (PBMCs), taken 6 months after the transplant. These receptors were collected from a human patient who received a combined kidney and bone marrow transplant. Following transplantation, part of the T cell population may be supplied by the graft donor rather than the patient.

V usage is TRBV9 and J usage is TRBJ2-2, with D hard to call. This CDR3 contains 13 residues. In germline, CDR1 is SGDLS, CDR2 YYNGEE. The V and J ends lost 0 bases and 5 bases respectively, with 5 bases between them. This CDR3 reads CASSVVLTGELFF. The CDR3 nucleotides are TGTGCCAGCAGCGTAGTTCTGACCGGGGAGCTGTTTTTT. The full variable domain, with the rest looked up from reference TRBV9 and TRBJ2-2, is DSGVTQTPKHLITATGQRVTLRCSPRSGDLSVYWYQQSLDQGLQFLIQYYNGEERAKGNILERFSAQQFPDLHSELNLSSLELGDSALYFCASSVVLTGELFFGEGSRLTVL.

The chain recombines TRBV9 with TRBJ2-2; tentative D call: TRBD2 (5 bases). V lost 3 bases and J 5 bases, leaving 8 bases between the germline ends. Germline V CDR1 and CDR2: SGDLS, YYNGEE. The CDR3 is made up of 13 amino acids. The CDR3 protein is CASSAAGTGELFF. CDR3 bases: TGTGCCAGCAGCGCGGCGGGTACCGGGGAGCTGTTTTTT.

This chain links TRBV5-4 with TRBJ2-7; D is perhaps TRBD2 (6 bases). CDR3 length: 16 amino acids. CDR1 is SGHNT and CDR2 is YYREEE in the germline V gene (reference sequence). With 3 bases removed from V and 3 bases from J, the gap between germline ends came to 19 bases. The CDR3: CASSSGTGLIIYEQYF. Here the CDR3 DNA reads TGTGCCAGCAGCTCCGGGACTGGGCTGATCATCTACGAGCAGTACTTC.

This clone occurred once. The J gene is TRBJ2-3, the V gene TRBV28; D is ambiguous. V was shortened by 6 bases and J by 5 bases, with 9 bases between the two germline ends. CDR3 size: 12 residues. The V gene's germline CDR1 is MDHEN and CDR2 SYDVKM. Written as DNA, the CDR3 is TGTGCCAGCAGGGAACCGGGAGATACGCAGTATTTT. Encoded protein: CASREPGDTQYF.

The J gene is TRBJ2-7, the V gene TRBV6-5; D gene ambiguous. Germline-derived CDR1 and CDR2 are MNHEY and SVGAGI. The CDR3 has 12 residues. The V gene lost 2 bases and the J gene lost 4 bases, with 6 bases spanning the gap. The CDR3 DNA reads as TGTGCCAGCAGTTACGCAGGTTACGAGCAGTACTTC. Protein product: CASSYAGYEQYF.

The chain links TRBV5-6 to TRBJ2-7; D possibly corresponds to TRBD1 (6 bases). Germline lookup yields CDR1 SGHDT and CDR2 YYEEEE. The CDR3 spans 14 residues. V dropped 0 bases and J dropped 5 bases, with 12 bases sitting between them. CDR3 sequence (DNA): TGTGCCAGCAGCTTGGGCCAGGGGATGCACGAGCAGTACTTC. It translates to CASSLGQGMHEQYF.

This clone was seen a few times. This chain joins TRBV11-3 and TRBJ2-1; tentatively, D is TRBD2 (6 bases). The V and J ends lost 1 base and 4 bases respectively, with 11 bases between them. Germline V lookup: CDR1 SGHNT, CDR2 YENEEA. The CDR3 extends over 15 amino acids. The CDR3 loop reads CASSLVLARYNEQFF. The CDR3 DNA reads TGTGCCAGCAGCTTAGTGCTAGCGCGGTACAATGAGCAGTTCTTC.

This clone occurred once. The chain employs TRBV7-3 and TRBJ2-2; TRBD1 matches at 7 bases. Germline V gene data show CDR1 as SGHTA and CDR2 as FQGTGA. The CDR3 sequence is 14 residues long. Trimming took 5 bases from V and 4 from J; bases not matched to a gene: 4. Here the CDR3 DNA reads TGTGCCAGCAGCCCGACAGGGTTCACCGGGGAGCTGTTTTTT. Amino acids: CASSPTGFTGELFF.

V usage is TRBV7-6 and J usage is TRBJ2-5; D is possibly TRBD2 (5 bases). The DNA matches TRBJ2-7 better at its end, which makes the J call doubtful. The CDR3 totals 14 residues. Germline lookup yields CDR1 SGHVS and CDR2 FNYEAQ. This chain's CDR3 is CASGERGPSYEQYF. CDR3 DNA: TGTGCCAGCGGGGAGAGAGGGCCCTCCTACGAGCAGTACTTC.

V gene TRBV12-5 combines with J gene TRBJ2-1; TRBD2 is a possible D gene (5 bases). This CDR3 has 15 amino acids. Germline lookup yields CDR1 LGHNT and CDR2 FRNRAP. V was clipped by 3 bases and J by 5 bases, with 14 bases between them. As DNA, the CDR3 is TGTGCTAGTGGTTTAATCCGAGGGCCCAACAATGAGCAGTTCTTC. It translates to CASGLIRGPNNEQFF.

This clone was seen only a few times. The chain recombines TRBV5-6 with TRBJ2-5; 7 bases are shared with TRBD2. Trimming removed 4 bases from V and 5 bases from J; junction bases left unmatched: 14. This CDR3 comprises 16 residues. Germline loops: CDR1 SGHDT, CDR2 YYEEEE. CDR3 in DNA: TGTGCCAGCAGCCCCTGGGGTCGGCGGGAGCTGGAGACCCAGTACTTC. It codes for CASSPWGRRELETQYF.

The chain employs TRBV6-5 and TRBJ1-1; no clear D. The CDR3 totals 12 residues. V gave up 6 bases and J gave up 2 bases, with 7 bases separating them. Germline values: CDR1 MNHEY, CDR2 SVGAGI. The CDR3 coding sequence is TGTGCCAGCAGGGCCTTTAACACTGAAGCTTTCTTT. Protein product: CASRAFNTEAFF.

The rearrangement links TRBV4-1 to TRBJ2-7, with TRBD1 matching over 10 bases. The germline V gene encodes CDR1 MGHRA and CDR2 YSYEKL. CDR3 length: 15 residues. V shed 5 bases and J 0 bases; nucleotides not matched to a gene: 4. The CDR3, as DNA: TGCGCCAGCAGCTACGACAGGGGGCCCTCCTACGAGCAGTACTTC. The encoded protein is CASSYDRGPSYEQYF.

This clone has more than one count but fewer than ten. The chain employs TRBV7-9 and TRBJ2-3, with 7 bases identical to TRBD2. Germline V gene data show CDR1 as SEHNR and CDR2 as FQNEAQ (reference sequence). This CDR3 spans 13 amino acids. The ends lost 9 bases at V and 0 bases at J; junction bases unmatched: 3. In DNA form, the CDR3 reads TGTGCCAGTCGTAGCGGGAGCACAGATACGCAGTATTTT. Protein product: CASRSGSTDTQYF.

CDR3 region: CASRNLGQGDGYTF. CDR3 in DNA: TGTGCCAGCAGGAACCTGGGACAGGGGGATGGCTACACCTTC. The chain recombines TRBV27 with TRBJ1-2, with 11 bases that match TRBD1. The CDR3 is 14 residues long. Per the germline V gene, CDR1 is MNHEY and CDR2 is SMNVEV (reference sequence). The V gene end was trimmed by 6 bases and the J gene end by 6 bases; junction bases not matched to a gene: 6.

This clone was recorded once. The chain recombines TRBV7-3 with TRBJ2-2; 14 bases map to TRBD2. Trimming at V came to 5 bases and at J to 4 bases, leaving 3 bases not matched to a gene. CDR1 is SGHTA, CDR2 FQGTGA, per germline. This CDR3 has 16 residues. The CDR3 reads CASSPGLAGGTGELFF. CDR3 nucleotide sequence: TGTGCCAGCAGCCCAGGACTAGCGGGGGGCACCGGGGAGCTGTTTTTT.

This chain links TRBV13 with TRBJ1-2, with D hard to call. Deletions cut 1 base from V and 3 bases from J, with 9 bases between. The germline V gene has CDR1 PRHDT and CDR2 FYEKMQ (reference sequence). The CDR3 has 14 residues. CDR3 sequence (DNA): TGTGCCAGCAGCTTAGTTTCACAAGACTATGGCTACACCTTC. Translation: CASSLVSQDYGYTF. Full variable domain (outside the CDR3, taken from reference TRBV13 and TRBJ1-2): AAGVIQSPRHLIKEKRETATLKCYPIPRHDTVYWYQQGPGQDPQFLISFYEKMQSDKGSIPDRFSAQQFSDYHSELNMSSLELGDSALYFCASSLVSQDYGYTFGSGTRLTVV.

This clone was recorded a few times. The gene calls are TRBV25-1 and TRBJ1-4; 8 nucleotides line up with TRBD1. Germline loops: CDR1 MGHDK, CDR2 SYGVNS. The CDR3 consists of 14 residues. V trimming: 4 bases; J trimming: 7 bases; junction bases outside the gene matches: 5. The CDR3 sequence: CASSAQGEAEKLFF. CDR3 bases: TGTGCCAGCAGTGCACAGGGGGAGGCTGAAAAACTGTTTTTT.

The chain couples TRBV7-3 to TRBJ2-7; TRBD1 matches at 8 bases. The germline V gene has CDR1 SGHTA and CDR2 FQGTGA. The J segment lost 4 bases and the V segment lost 4 bases, leaving 6 bases of the junction unmatched. The CDR3 contains 14 residues. In DNA, the CDR3 is TGTGCCAGCAGCTACGGACAGGGTGGTTACGAGCAGTACTTC. Translated, it gives CASSYGQGGYEQYF.

This clone was observed a few times. The identical CDR3 is also encoded by other nucleotide sequences in the sample. The gene calls are TRBV21-1 and TRBJ1-6; the table names TRBD1, a call not compared with the DNA. TRBV21-1 is a pseudogene. The CDR3 has 14 residues. The CDR3, as DNA: TGTGCCAGCATGAGGGACAGGAACTATTCCCCCCTCCACTTT. It codes for CASMRDRNYSPLHF.

The chain has TRBV4-2 and TRBJ2-7; maybe TRBD2 (5 bases). Germline V gene data show CDR1 as LGHNA and CDR2 as YNFKEQ. V lost 5 bases to trimming and J lost 3 bases, with 11 bases between them. The length of the CDR3 is 13 residues. CDR3 DNA: TGTGCCAGCAGCGACCGGGAAAACTACGAGCAGTACTTC. It specifies CASSDRENYEQYF.

The chain links TRBV4-3 to TRBJ2-7; 13 bases line up with TRBD2. Per the germline V gene, CDR1 is LGHNA and CDR2 is YSLEER. The V and J ends lost 3 bases and 5 bases, in that order; junction bases with no gene match: 13. CDR3 length: 18 residues. This chain's CDR3 is CASSHADWTSGGADEQYF. The CDR3, as DNA: TGCGCCAGCAGCCATGCGGACTGGACTAGCGGGGGTGCGGACGAGCAGTACTTC.

On this clone itself: Germline and junction disagree at one end, which may indicate a read error. This specimen includes other DNA sequences encoding the same CDR3. The genes are TRBV19 and TRBJ1-6; 7 bases fit TRBD1. The CDR3 runs 17 residues. In germline, CDR1 is LNHDA, CDR2 SQIVND (reference sequence). The DNA of the CDR3 is TGTGCCAGTAGTCGGTACCAGGGGGTCTCCTATAATTCCCCCCTCCACTTT. This sequence encodes CASSRYQGVSYNSPLHF.

The chain couples TRBV6-1 to TRBJ2-5; 15 bases agree with TRBD2. The V segment lost 4 bases and the J segment 5 bases; nucleotides outside the gene matches: 2. Germline CDR1 reads MNHNS; CDR2 reads SASEGT. CDR3 size: 15 residues. The CDR3 nucleotides read TGTGCCAGCAGTGGGACTAGCGGGGGGGCCGAGACCCAGTACTTC. Its protein product is CASSGTSGGAETQYF.

This clone was observed once. The chain recombines TRBV13 with TRBJ2-2; D ambiguous. Per the germline V gene, CDR1 is PRHDT and CDR2 is FYEKMQ (reference sequence). This CDR3 contains 15 residues. Trimming stripped 5 bases from V and 6 bases from J, with 16 bases between. DNA for the CDR3: TGTGCCAGCAGCGGCGGCCGACGACGGGCCGGGGAGCTGTTTTTT. Translation: CASSGGRRRAGELFF.

V is TRBV28 and J is TRBJ2-7, with 16 bases fitting TRBD2. The CDR3 covers 18 residues. J was trimmed by 4 bases and V by 2 bases; bases with no gene match: 8. Per germline, CDR1 MDHEN and CDR2 SYDVKM. This CDR3 is CASSLGGLAGGPVYEQYF. Here the CDR3 DNA reads TGTGCCAGCAGTTTAGGGGGACTAGCGGGGGGGCCGGTATACGAGCAGTACTTC.

V gene TRBV15 combines with J gene TRBJ1-5; 12 nucleotides match TRBD1. Germline loops: CDR1 LNHNV, CDR2 YYDKDF (reference sequence). Trimming took 1 base from V and 6 from J; bases not matched to a gene: 1. The CDR3 runs to 15 residues. CDR3 bases: TGTGCCACCAGCAGAGGGGACAGGGGGCTTCAGCCCCAGCATTTT. This sequence encodes CATSRGDRGLQPQHF.

The chain is built from TRBV7-6 and TRBJ2-5, with D possibly matching TRBD1 (5 bases). CDR1 is SGHVS, CDR2 FNYEAQ, per germline. The V gene lost 1 base and the J gene lost 0 bases, with 12 bases spanning the gap. This CDR3 spans 16 amino acids. The CDR3 nucleotides read TGTGCCAGCAGCTTAGAGGCCAGGGCGGACCAAGAGACCCAGTACTTC. It translates to CASSLEARADQETQYF.

This clone was detected only once. V usage is TRBV7-9 and J usage is TRBJ2-7; 8 positions match TRBD1. Germline trimming cut 6 bases from V and 8 bases from J; bases unmatched to any gene: 12. Germline V lookup: CDR1 SEHNR, CDR2 FQNEAQ (reference sequence). The CDR3 contains 14 residues. The CDR3: CASRLDREPPQQYF. In DNA form, the CDR3 reads TGTGCCAGCAGGCTGGACAGGGAGCCTCCTCAGCAGTACTTC.

The chain recombines TRBV15 with TRBJ2-5; 8 bases are a match to TRBD2. The CDR3 totals 16 residues. Germline CDR1 and CDR2: LNHNV and YYDKDF (reference sequence). With 0 bases clipped from V and 2 bases from J, the junction kept 5 bases outside the gene matches. The CDR3 spells CATSRERAGVQETQYF. CDR3 sequence (DNA): TGTGCCACCAGCAGAGAAAGAGCGGGGGTGCAAGAGACCCAGTACTTC.

The chain joins TRBV7-2 to TRBJ2-2; D unresolved. V was cut by 5 bases and J by 7 bases, with 5 bases left in between. Germline lookup yields CDR1 SGHTA and CDR2 FQGNSA. The CDR3 spans 11 residues. CDR3 sequence reads: CASSVGGELFF. DNA of the CDR3: TGTGCCAGCAGCGTCGGCGGGGAGCTGTTTTTT.